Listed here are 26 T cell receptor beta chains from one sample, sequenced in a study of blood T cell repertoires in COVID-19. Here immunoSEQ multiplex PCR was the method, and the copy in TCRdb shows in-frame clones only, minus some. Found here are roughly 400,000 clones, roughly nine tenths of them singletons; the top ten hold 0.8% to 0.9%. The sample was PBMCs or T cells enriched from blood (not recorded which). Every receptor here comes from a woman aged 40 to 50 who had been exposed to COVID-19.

Here the CDR3 DNA reads TGCGCCAGCAGCTTGTTTCCAGCGGAGCCGATCTACGAGCAGTACTTC. It yields the protein CASSLFPAEPIYEQYF. The chain carries TRBV5-1 and TRBJ2-7; the D gene is possibly TRBD2 (5 bases). This CDR3 comprises 16 residues. V dropped 1 base and J dropped 3 bases, with 17 bases sitting between them. Germline CDR1 reads SGHRS; CDR2 reads YFSETQ.

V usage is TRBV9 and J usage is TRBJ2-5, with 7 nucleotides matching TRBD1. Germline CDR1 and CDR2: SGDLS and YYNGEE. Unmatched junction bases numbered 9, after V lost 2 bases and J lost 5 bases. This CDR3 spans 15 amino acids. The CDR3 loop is CASSVGGRGWETQYF. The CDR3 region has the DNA TGTGCCAGCAGCGTCGGTGGCAGGGGGTGGGAGACCCAGTACTTC. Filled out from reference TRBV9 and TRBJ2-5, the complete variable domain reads DSGVTQTPKHLITATGQRVTLRCSPRSGDLSVYWYQQSLDQGLQFLIQYYNGEERAKGNILERFSAQQFPDLHSELNLSSLELGDSALYFCASSVGGRGWETQYFGPGTRLLVL.

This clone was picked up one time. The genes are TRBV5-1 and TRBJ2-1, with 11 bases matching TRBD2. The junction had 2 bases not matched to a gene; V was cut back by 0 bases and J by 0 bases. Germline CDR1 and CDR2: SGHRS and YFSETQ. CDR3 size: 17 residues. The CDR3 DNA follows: TGCGCCAGCAGCTTGGCTAGCGGGGGGAGCTCCTACAATGAGCAGTTCTTC. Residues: CASSLASGGSSYNEQFF.

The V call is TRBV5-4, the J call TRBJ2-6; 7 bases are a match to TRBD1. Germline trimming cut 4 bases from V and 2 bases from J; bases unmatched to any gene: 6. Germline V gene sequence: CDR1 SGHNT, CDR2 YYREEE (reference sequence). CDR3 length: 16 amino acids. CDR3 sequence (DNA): TGTGCCAGCAGCCAATCGACAGGGCCTGGGGCCAACGTCCTGACTTTC. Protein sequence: CASSQSTGPGANVLTF.

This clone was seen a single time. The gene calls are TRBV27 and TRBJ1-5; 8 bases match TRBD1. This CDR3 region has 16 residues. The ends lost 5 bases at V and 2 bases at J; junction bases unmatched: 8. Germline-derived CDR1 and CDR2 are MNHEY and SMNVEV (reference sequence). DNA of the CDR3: TGTGCCAGCAGTCCGCGACAGGGGAAGGGCAATCAGCCCCAGCATTTT. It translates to CASSPRQGKGNQPQHF.

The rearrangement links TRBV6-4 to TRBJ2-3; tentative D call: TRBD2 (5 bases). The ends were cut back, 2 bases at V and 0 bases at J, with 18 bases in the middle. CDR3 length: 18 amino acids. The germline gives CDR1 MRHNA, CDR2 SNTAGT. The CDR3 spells CASSDGGLGLASTDTQYF. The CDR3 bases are TGTGCCAGCAGTGACGGCGGGCTTGGTCTCGCTAGCACAGATACGCAGTATTTT.

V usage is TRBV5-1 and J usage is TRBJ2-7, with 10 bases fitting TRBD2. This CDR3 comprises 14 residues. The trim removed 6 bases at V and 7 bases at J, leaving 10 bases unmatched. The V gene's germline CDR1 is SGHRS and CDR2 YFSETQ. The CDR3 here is CASTPAGGSGEQYF. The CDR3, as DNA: TGCGCCAGCACCCCAGCGGGAGGGTCAGGGGAGCAGTACTTC.

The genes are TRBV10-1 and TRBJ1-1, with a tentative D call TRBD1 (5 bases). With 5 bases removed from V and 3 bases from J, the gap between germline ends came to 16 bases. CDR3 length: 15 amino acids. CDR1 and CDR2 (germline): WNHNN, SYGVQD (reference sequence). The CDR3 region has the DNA TGCGCCAGCAGTCCCAGGGTATGGGGGGACACTGAAGCTTTCTTT. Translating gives CASSPRVWGDTEAFF.

DNA for the CDR3: TGTGCCAGTAGGATCCTGACGGGGATTCGGGGTCAGCCCCAGCATTTT. Its protein is CASRILTGIRGQPQHF. The gene calls are TRBV19 and TRBJ1-5, with unresolved D. Germline V gene data show CDR1 as LNHDA and CDR2 as SQIVND (reference sequence). The CDR3 spans 16 residues. The V end lost 6 bases, the J end lost 6 bases, and 21 bases lay between the germline ends.

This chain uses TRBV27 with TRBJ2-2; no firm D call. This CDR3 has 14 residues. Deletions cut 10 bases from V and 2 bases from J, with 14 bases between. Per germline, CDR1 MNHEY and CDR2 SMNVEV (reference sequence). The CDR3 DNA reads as TGTGCCACCGCCCTAGATCATAACACCGGGGAGCTGTTTTTT. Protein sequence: CATALDHNTGELFF.

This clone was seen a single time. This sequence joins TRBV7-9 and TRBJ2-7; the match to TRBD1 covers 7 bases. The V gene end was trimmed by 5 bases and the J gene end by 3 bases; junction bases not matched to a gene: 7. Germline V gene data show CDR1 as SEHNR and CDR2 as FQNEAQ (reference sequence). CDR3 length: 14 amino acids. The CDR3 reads CASSGTGQSYEQYF. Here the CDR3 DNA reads TGTGCCAGCAGCGGCACGGGACAGAGCTACGAGCAGTACTTC.

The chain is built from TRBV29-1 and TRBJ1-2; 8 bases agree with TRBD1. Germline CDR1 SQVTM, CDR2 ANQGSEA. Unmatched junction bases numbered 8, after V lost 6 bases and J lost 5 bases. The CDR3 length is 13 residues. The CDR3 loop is CSVNTGQAYGYTF. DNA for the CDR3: TGCAGCGTCAACACGGGACAGGCGTATGGCTACACCTTC.

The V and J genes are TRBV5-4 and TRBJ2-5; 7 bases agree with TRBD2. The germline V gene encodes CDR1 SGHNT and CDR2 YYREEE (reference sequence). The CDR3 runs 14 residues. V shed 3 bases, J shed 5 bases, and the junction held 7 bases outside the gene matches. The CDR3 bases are TGTGCCAGCAGCTCCGGACTAGACGGGGAGACCCAGTACTTC. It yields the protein CASSSGLDGETQYF.

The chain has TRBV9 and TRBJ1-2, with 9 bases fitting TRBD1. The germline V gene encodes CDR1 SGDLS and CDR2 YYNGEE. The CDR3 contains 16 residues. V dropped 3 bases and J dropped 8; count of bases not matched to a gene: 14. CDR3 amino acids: CASSATPGQGIFGYTF. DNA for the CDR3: TGTGCCAGCAGCGCAACTCCTGGACAGGGGATCTTCGGCTACACCTTC.

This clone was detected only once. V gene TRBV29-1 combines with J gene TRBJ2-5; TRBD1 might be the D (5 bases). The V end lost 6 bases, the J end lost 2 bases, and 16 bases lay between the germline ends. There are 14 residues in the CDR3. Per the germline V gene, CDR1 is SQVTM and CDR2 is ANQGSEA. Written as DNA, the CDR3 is TGCAGCGTCTCTGGGGCACGCAAGCAAGAGACCCAGTACTTC. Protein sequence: CSVSGARKQETQYF.

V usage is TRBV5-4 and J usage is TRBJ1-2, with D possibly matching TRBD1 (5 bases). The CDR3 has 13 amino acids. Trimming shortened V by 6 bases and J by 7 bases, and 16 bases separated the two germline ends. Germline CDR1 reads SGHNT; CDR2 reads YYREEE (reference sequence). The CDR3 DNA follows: TGTGCCAGCATGAGCAGGGCGCAACCTGGCTACACCTTC. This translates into CASMSRAQPGYTF.

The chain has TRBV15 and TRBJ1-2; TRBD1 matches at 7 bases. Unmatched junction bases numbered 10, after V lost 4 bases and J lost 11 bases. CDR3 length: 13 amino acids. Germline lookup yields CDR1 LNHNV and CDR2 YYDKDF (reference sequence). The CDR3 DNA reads TGTGCCACCAGCATAAAAAGACAGGGTGGTTACACCTTC. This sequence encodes CATSIKRQGGYTF.

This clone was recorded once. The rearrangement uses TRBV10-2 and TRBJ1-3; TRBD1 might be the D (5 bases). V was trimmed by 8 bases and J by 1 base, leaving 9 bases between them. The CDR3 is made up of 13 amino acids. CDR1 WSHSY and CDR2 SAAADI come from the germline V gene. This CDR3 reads CASATVSGNTIYF. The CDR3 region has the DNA TGCGCCAGCGCGACAGTATCTGGAAACACCATATATTTT.

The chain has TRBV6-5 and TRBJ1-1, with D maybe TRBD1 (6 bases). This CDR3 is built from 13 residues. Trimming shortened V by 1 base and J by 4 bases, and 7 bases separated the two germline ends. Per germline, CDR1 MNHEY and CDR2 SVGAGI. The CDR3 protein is CASSYLTGTEAFF. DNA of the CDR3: TGTGCCAGCAGTTACTTGACAGGCACTGAAGCTTTCTTT.

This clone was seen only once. CDR3 DNA: TGTGCCAGCAGCCGGGGGGGGTCGGAGAACACTGAAGCTTTCTTT. It is translated as CASSRGGSENTEAFF. V is TRBV7-2 and J is TRBJ1-1, with D possibly matching TRBD1 (5 bases). The CDR3 extends over 15 amino acids. V was cut by 5 bases and J by 1 base, with 14 bases left in between. CDR1 and CDR2 (germline): SGHTA, FQGNSA.

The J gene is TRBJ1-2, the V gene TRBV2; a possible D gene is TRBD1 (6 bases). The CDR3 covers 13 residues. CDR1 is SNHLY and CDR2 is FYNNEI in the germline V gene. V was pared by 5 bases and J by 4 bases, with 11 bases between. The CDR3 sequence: CASSSQGSYGYTF. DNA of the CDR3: TGTGCCAGCAGTTCGCAGGGGAGCTATGGCTACACCTTC.

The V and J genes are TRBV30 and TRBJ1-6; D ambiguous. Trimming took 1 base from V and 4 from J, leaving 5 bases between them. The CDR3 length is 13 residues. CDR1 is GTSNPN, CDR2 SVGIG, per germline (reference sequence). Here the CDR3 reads CAWSGRYNSPLHF. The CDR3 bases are TGTGCCTGGAGTGGCAGATATAATTCACCCCTCCACTTT.

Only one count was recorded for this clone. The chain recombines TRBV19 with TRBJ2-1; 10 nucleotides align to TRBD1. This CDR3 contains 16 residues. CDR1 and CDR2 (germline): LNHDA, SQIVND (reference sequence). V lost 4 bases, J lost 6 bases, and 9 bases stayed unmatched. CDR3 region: CASSSQTGGLVNEQFF. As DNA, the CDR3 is TGTGCCAGTAGTAGCCAGACAGGGGGCCTAGTCAATGAGCAGTTCTTC.

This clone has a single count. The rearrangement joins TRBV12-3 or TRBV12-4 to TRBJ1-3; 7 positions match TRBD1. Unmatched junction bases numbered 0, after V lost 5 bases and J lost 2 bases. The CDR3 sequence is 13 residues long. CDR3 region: CASSTGAGNTIYF. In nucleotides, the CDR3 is TGTGCCAGCAGTACAGGGGCTGGAAACACCATATATTTT.

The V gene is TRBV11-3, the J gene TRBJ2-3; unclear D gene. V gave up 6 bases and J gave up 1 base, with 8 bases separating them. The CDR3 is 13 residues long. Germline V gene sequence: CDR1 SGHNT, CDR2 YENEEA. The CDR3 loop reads CASRPHGTDTQYF. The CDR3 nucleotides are TGTGCCAGCAGGCCACACGGCACAGATACGCAGTATTTT.

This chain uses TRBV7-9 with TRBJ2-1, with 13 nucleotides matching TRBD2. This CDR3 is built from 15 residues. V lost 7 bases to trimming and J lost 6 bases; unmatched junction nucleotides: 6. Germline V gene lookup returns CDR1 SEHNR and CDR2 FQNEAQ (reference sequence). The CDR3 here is CASTRTSGSGNEQFF. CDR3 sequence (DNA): TGTGCCAGCACCCGGACTAGCGGGAGTGGCAATGAGCAGTTCTTC.